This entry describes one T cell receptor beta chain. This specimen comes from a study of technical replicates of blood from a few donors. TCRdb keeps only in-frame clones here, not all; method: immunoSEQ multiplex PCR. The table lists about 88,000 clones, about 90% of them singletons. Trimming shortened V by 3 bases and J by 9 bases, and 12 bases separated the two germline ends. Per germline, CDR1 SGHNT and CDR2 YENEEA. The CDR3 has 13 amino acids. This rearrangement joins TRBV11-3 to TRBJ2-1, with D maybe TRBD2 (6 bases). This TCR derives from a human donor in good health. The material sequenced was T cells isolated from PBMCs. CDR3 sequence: CASSLGFGGEQFF. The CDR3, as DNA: TGTGCCAGCAGCTTGGGATTCGGGGGTGAGCAGTTCTTC.